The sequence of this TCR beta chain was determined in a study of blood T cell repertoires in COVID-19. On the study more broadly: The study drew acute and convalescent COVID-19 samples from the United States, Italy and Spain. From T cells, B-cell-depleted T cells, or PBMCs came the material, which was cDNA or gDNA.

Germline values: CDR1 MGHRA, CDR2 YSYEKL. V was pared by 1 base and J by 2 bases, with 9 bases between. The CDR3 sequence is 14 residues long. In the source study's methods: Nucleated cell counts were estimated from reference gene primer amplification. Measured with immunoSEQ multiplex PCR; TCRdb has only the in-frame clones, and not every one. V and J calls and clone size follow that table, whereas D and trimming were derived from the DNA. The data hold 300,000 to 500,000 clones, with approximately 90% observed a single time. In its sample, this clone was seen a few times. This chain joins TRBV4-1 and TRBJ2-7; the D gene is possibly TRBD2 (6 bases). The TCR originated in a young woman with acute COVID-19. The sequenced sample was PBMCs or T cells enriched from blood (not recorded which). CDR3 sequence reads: CASSQGRGTYEQYF. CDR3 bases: TGCGCCAGCAGCCAAGGGCGGGGCACCTACGAGCAGTACTTC.